A single TCR beta chain is shown here with its context. This specimen belongs to a study of blood T cell repertoires in COVID-19. Overall study: There were acute and convalescent COVID-19 samples, and they came from the United States, Italy and Spain.

Germline V lookup: CDR1 SNHLY, CDR2 FYNNEI. The germline V and J ends were trimmed by 6 bases and 9 bases, with 9 bases remaining between them. The CDR3 runs 11 residues. Here immunoSEQ multiplex PCR was the method, and the copy in TCRdb shows in-frame clones only, minus some. The data show about 170,000 clones, approximately 80% seen once. Source material: peripheral blood. This clonotype was sampled from a woman aged 40 to 50 with COVID-19, enrolled during active disease. V and J are TRBV2 and TRBJ2-1; possible D gene TRBD1, 6 bases. CDR3 DNA: TGTGCCAGCAGCTCAGGGGTTGAGCAGTTCTTC. It is translated as CASSSGVEQFF.